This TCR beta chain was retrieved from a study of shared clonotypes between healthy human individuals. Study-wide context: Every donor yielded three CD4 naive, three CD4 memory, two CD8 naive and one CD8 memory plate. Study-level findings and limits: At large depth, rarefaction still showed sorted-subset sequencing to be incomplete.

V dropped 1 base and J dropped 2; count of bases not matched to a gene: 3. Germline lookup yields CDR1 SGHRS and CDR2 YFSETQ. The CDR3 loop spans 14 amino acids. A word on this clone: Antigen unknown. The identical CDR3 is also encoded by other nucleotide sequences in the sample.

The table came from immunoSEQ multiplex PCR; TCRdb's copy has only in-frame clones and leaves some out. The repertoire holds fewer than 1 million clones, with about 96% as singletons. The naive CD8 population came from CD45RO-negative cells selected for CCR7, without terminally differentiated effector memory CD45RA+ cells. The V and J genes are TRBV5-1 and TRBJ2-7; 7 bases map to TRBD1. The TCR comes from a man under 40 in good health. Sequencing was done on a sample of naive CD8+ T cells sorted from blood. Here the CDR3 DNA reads TGCGCCAGCAGCTTGAGGCAGGGGGCCTACGAGCAGTACTTC. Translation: CASSLRQGAYEQYF.